These 27 T cell receptor beta chains share one sample of origin, sequenced in a study of metastatic and nonmetastatic thyroid tumors (dated by TCRdb to about 2020). No patient had received any treatment before thyroid surgery. The library was obtained by PCR. Sequencing used an Illumina HiSeq 4000. Using fastp at Q25 and MiXCR, TCRdb reprocessed the public reads and kept productive beta chains. Within this sample are just over 20,000 clones, with approximately 14% of them counted one time only. Clones ranked in the top ten supply about a fifth of the sample. Sequencing used blood. These receptors originate from a female donor with papillary thyroid cancer or a benign thyroid nodule (not recorded which). Some clones in this sample may be carry-over from other donors' samples.

There are a few counts of this clone. The genes are TRBV6-5 and TRBJ1-1; D is unclear. The CDR3 spans 12 residues. With 10 bases removed from V and 7 bases from J, the gap between germline ends came to 16 bases. Germline V gene lookup returns CDR1 MNHEY and CDR2 SVGAGI. The CDR3: CAISYPGGEAFF. In nucleotides, the CDR3 is TGTGCCATTAGTTACCCCGGCGGTGAAGCTTTCTTT.

This clone has a count of ten or more. V and J are TRBV5-1 and TRBJ2-1; D is uncertain. Germline V CDR1 and CDR2: SGHRS, YFSETQ. The CDR3 sequence is 12 residues long. The V gene lost 0 bases and the J gene lost 10 bases, with 8 bases spanning the gap. CDR3: CASSLAGFEQFF. The CDR3 DNA reads TGCGCCAGCAGCTTGGCCGGGTTCGAGCAGTTCTTC. The variable domain in full, completed from reference TRBV5-1 and TRBJ2-1, reads KAGVTQTPRYLIKTRGQQVTLSCSPISGHRSVSWYQQTPGQGLQFLFEYFSETQRNKGNFPGRFSGRQFSNSRSEMNVSTLELGDSALYLCASSLAGFEQFFGPGTRLTVL.

The gene calls are TRBV27 and TRBJ2-1, with 9 bases aligning to TRBD2. The junction had 3 bases not matched to a gene; V was cut back by 5 bases and J by 1 base. CDR1 and CDR2 from the germline V gene are MNHEY and SMNVEV (reference sequence). The CDR3 length is 15 residues. The CDR3 DNA reads TGTGCCAGCAGTCTTAGCGGGAGTTCCTACAATGAGCAGTTCTTC. Protein product: CASSLSGSSYNEQFF.

This rearrangement joins TRBV6-1 to TRBJ2-7; TRBD2 matches at 7 bases. This CDR3 spans 15 amino acids. Trimming removed 6 bases from V and 0 bases from J; junction bases left unmatched: 8. Per the germline V gene, CDR1 is MNHNS and CDR2 is SASEGT. For the CDR3, the DNA is TGTGCCAGCAGCTCTGATTCGGGGGGCTCCTACGAGCAGTACTTC. Encoded protein: CASSSDSGGSYEQYF.

This clone was seen a few times. The chain has TRBV30 and TRBJ2-4, with no clear D. V was shortened by 0 bases and J by 0 bases, with 12 bases between the two germline ends. The germline V gene has CDR1 GTSNPN and CDR2 SVGIG (reference sequence). CDR3 size: 16 residues. CDR3 residues: CAWSVYLDLAKNIQYF. The CDR3, as DNA: TGTGCCTGGAGTGTATACCTAGATCTAGCCAAAAACATTCAGTACTTC.

Ten or more counts support this clone. The rearrangement joins TRBV28 to TRBJ2-3; a possible D gene is TRBD2 (7 bases). The CDR3 covers 14 residues. Trimming pared 7 bases from V and 4 bases from J, leaving 15 bases between. Germline CDR1 reads MDHEN; CDR2 reads SYDVKM. CDR3 bases: TGTGCCAGCACTGGGGGGGGGGGCCCAGATACGCAGTATTTT. Protein: CASTGGGGPDTQYF.

A note on this clone: This may be a read error: a much more frequent sequence differs by one nucleotide. Different DNA sequences within this sample yield the same CDR3. The chain couples TRBV20-1 to TRBJ2-7, with unresolved D. The germline CDR1 and CDR2 sequences are DFQATT and SNEGSKA (reference sequence). The CDR3 sequence is 17 residues long. Trimming removed 6 bases from V and 2 bases from J, with 26 bases in between. The CDR3 loop is CSAIEWGTERTPYEQYF. The DNA for the CDR3 is TGCAGTGCCATAGAATGGGGAACGGAAAGGACCCCCTACGAGCAGTACTTC.

The chain joins TRBV7-8 to TRBJ2-7; 7 bases line up with TRBD1. Germline V gives CDR1 SGHVS, CDR2 FQNEAQ. J lost 3 bases, V lost 1 base, and 0 bases had no gene match. The CDR3 sequence is 13 residues long. As DNA, the CDR3 is TGTGCCAGCAGCTTAGGGACAGGCTACGAGCAGTACTTC. Amino acid sequence: CASSLGTGYEQYF.

By its share, this clone is medium-sized. This chain connects TRBV28 to TRBJ2-1; D is possibly TRBD2 (5 bases). The CDR3 length is 15 residues. CDR1 and CDR2 from the germline V gene are MDHEN and SYDVKM. V was clipped by 5 bases and J by 5 bases, with 16 bases between them. CDR3 protein: CASSTTRMGDNEQFF. The CDR3 bases are TGTGCCAGCAGTACCACTCGGATGGGAGACAATGAGCAGTTCTTC.

Remarks on this clone: Since a much larger clone is just one base distant, this may be a read error. This chain links TRBV19 with TRBJ2-1, with a tentative D call TRBD2 (6 bases). The CDR3 spans 16 residues. Trimming shortened V by 5 bases and J by 9 bases, and 23 bases separated the two germline ends. CDR1 and CDR2 (germline): LNHDA, SQIVND (reference sequence). This chain's CDR3 is CASSSLSIAGRLEQFF. The CDR3 DNA is TGTGCCAGTAGTTCCCTCTCCATTGCGGGGAGGCTTGAGCAGTTCTTC.

This clone was found many times. This chain joins TRBV2 and TRBJ2-3; D gene unclear. The V and J ends lost 2 bases and 3 bases respectively, with 12 bases between them. The CDR3 sequence is 15 residues long. Per the germline V gene, CDR1 is SNHLY and CDR2 is FYNNEI. This CDR3 is CASSETGVGTDTQYF. The CDR3 coding sequence is TGTGCCAGCAGTGAAACGGGTGTGGGGACAGATACGCAGTATTTT.

This clone appeared many times. This rearrangement joins TRBV7-2 to TRBJ2-5; tentative D call: TRBD1 (5 bases). Germline V gene data show CDR1 as SGHTA and CDR2 as FQGNSA. The CDR3 spans 17 residues. Trimming removed 5 bases at V and 0 bases at J, with 19 bases between. CDR3 in amino acids: CASSPTRGADHQETQYF. CDR3 bases: TGTGCCAGCAGCCCCACACGTGGGGCAGACCACCAAGAGACCCAGTACTTC.

In its sample, this clone was seen many times. A much larger clone sits a single nucleotide away, making a read error possible. The identical CDR3 is also encoded by other nucleotide sequences in the sample. The chain employs TRBV19 and TRBJ1-1, with a possible D match to TRBD1 (6 bases). The germline V gene has CDR1 LNHDA and CDR2 SQIVND (reference sequence). The CDR3 consists of 16 residues. Trimming stripped 6 bases from V and 4 bases from J, with 21 bases between. The CDR3: CASRQADWGARTEAFF. The CDR3 DNA sequence: TGTGCCAGTAGGCAAGCAGATTGGGGGGCTCGCACTGAAGCTTTCTTT.

The sample holds many counts of this clone. V usage is TRBV12-3 or TRBV12-4 and J usage is TRBJ1-1; D unclear. There are 13 residues in the CDR3. V lost 3 bases and J 8 bases, leaving 13 bases between the germline ends. The chain's CDR3 is CASSLIAELEAFF. CDR3 in DNA: TGTGCCAGCAGTTTGATCGCCGAACTCGAAGCTTTCTTT.

The sample holds many counts of this clone. This sequence joins TRBV10-2 and TRBJ1-1; TRBD1 agrees at 8 bases. Germline lookup yields CDR1 WSHSY and CDR2 SAAADI. The CDR3 extends over 15 amino acids. After removal of 5 bases from V and 3 bases from J, the junction contained 8 bases not matched to a gene. CDR3 sequence: CASSKPGQGHTEAFF. DNA of the CDR3: TGCGCCAGCAGTAAACCAGGACAGGGCCACACTGAAGCTTTCTTT.

In its sample, this clone ranks as medium-sized. The chain couples TRBV6-4 to TRBJ2-1; 9 positions agree with TRBD2. Per germline, CDR1 MRHNA and CDR2 SNTAGT. The CDR3 is made up of 15 amino acids. V lost 0 bases and J lost 9; bases outside the gene matches: 6. The CDR3 protein is CASSDSAGGQSEQFF. The CDR3 DNA follows: TGTGCCAGCAGTGACTCTGCGGGAGGGCAGAGTGAGCAGTTCTTC.

The chain is built from TRBV6-6 and TRBJ2-6, with D perhaps given as TRBD1 or TRBD2 (5 bases each). CDR1 is MNHNY, CDR2 SVGAGI, per germline (reference sequence). The CDR3 runs 17 residues. V lost 3 bases to trimming and J lost 0 bases, with 12 bases between them. CDR3 sequence: CASSYLLGGSGANVLTF. Written as DNA, the CDR3 is TGTGCCAGCAGTTATCTACTTGGGGGCTCTGGGGCCAACGTCCTGACTTTC.

The chain recombines TRBV3-1 with TRBJ2-7, with TRBD2 matching over 7 bases. Germline V gene sequence: CDR1 LGHDT, CDR2 YNNKEL (reference sequence). The CDR3 spans 13 residues. V lost 6 bases, J lost 1 base, and 3 bases stayed unmatched. CDR3 DNA sequence: TGTGCCAGCAGTCCTAGCGGATCCTACGAGCAGTACTTC. Translating it yields CASSPSGSYEQYF.

This clone was counted many times. The DNA for the CDR3 is TGCGCCAGCAGCTTGGAAACACGACGAAACAATGAGCAGTTCTTC. Translated: CASSLETRRNNEQFF. The chain carries TRBV5-1 and TRBJ2-1; D is unresolved. V shed 0 bases and J shed 5 bases, with 12 bases lying between them. Germline V gene sequence: CDR1 SGHRS, CDR2 YFSETQ. The CDR3 covers 15 residues. The full variable domain, with the rest looked up from reference TRBV5-1 and TRBJ2-1, is KAGVTQTPRYLIKTRGQQVTLSCSPISGHRSVSWYQQTPGQGLQFLFEYFSETQRNKGNFPGRFSGRQFSNSRSEMNVSTLELGDSALYLCASSLETRRNNEQFFGPGTRLTVL.

The CDR3 DNA is TGTGCCAGCAGTGAAGCGCGGGGGACAGGTGAAGCTTTCTTT. This codes for CASSEARGTGEAFF. The chain links TRBV2 to TRBJ1-1; TRBD1 matches 8 bases. The germline gives CDR1 SNHLY, CDR2 FYNNEI. The CDR3 consists of 14 residues. Germline trimming cut 0 bases from V and 7 bases from J; bases unmatched to any gene: 4.

Concerning this clone: Just one base apart from a much larger clone, this may be a read error. V and J are TRBV24-1 and TRBJ2-1; TRBD1 matches at 11 bases. This CDR3 contains 16 residues. In germline, CDR1 is KGHDR, CDR2 SFDVKD. Here the CDR3 DNA reads TGTGCCACCAGTGACCCCGGGACAGGGGGGCACAATGGGCAGTTCTTC. Translated: CATSDPGTGGHNGQFF.

V is TRBV13 and J is TRBJ2-1, with TRBD2 matching 7 bases. The CDR3 loop spans 19 amino acids. V gave up 5 bases and J gave up 0 bases; unmatched junction bases: 16. The germline V gene has CDR1 PRHDT and CDR2 FYEKMQ (reference sequence). This CDR3 is CASSEKAGRIISSYNEQFF. In DNA form, the CDR3 reads TGTGCCAGCAGCGAAAAAGCGGGACGGATCATAAGCTCCTACAATGAGCAGTTCTTC.

This clone qualifies as medium-sized (0.01 to 0.1%). The chain links TRBV6-1 to TRBJ1-5; D is ambiguous. The CDR3 is 14 amino acids. Germline CDR1 reads MNHNS; CDR2 reads SASEGT. Trimming pared 2 bases from V and 3 bases from J, leaving 8 bases between. CDR3 loop: CASSELGNNQPQHF. CDR3 DNA sequence: TGTGCCAGCAGTGAACTGGGAAACAATCAGCCCCAGCATTTT.

The CDR3 DNA follows: TGTGCCAGCAGCTTAGGGTACAGGGGGAGGTTCTCCTACGAGCAGTACTTC. It specifies CASSLGYRGRFSYEQYF. The chain links TRBV7-8 to TRBJ2-7; 8 positions match TRBD1. The junction had 8 bases not matched to a gene; V was cut back by 1 base and J by 0 bases. The CDR3 consists of 17 residues. The germline V gene encodes CDR1 SGHVS and CDR2 FQNEAQ.

This clone was seen many times. V gene TRBV4-3 combines with J gene TRBJ2-2; 7 bases line up with TRBD2. Germline CDR1 is LGHNA and CDR2 is YSLEER. V shed 0 bases and J 0 bases; nucleotides not matched to a gene: 4. The CDR3 contains 17 residues. The CDR3 DNA reads TGCGCCAGCAGCCAAGACGGGGGGATATCGAACACCGGGGAGCTGTTTTTT. Translating it yields CASSQDGGISNTGELFF.

This clone appeared many times. This chain joins TRBV24-1 and TRBJ2-1; D gene ambiguous. The CDR3 has 15 residues. V was cut by 0 bases and J by 8 bases, with 13 bases left in between. CDR1 is KGHDR and CDR2 is SFDVKD in the germline V gene. Written as DNA, the CDR3 is TGTGCCACCAGTGATTTGTATGCCTCTCTTGATGAGCAGTTCTTC. It translates to CATSDLYASLDEQFF.

There are many counts of this clone. V gene TRBV7-2 combines with J gene TRBJ1-5, with unresolved D. V was shortened by 5 bases and J by 4 bases, with 15 bases between the two germline ends. The CDR3 has 15 residues. Germline-derived CDR1 and CDR2 are SGHTA and FQGNSA. The CDR3 sequence: CASSPNRGFNQPQHF. CDR3 sequence (DNA): TGTGCCAGCAGCCCAAATCGAGGGTTTAATCAGCCCCAGCATTTT.